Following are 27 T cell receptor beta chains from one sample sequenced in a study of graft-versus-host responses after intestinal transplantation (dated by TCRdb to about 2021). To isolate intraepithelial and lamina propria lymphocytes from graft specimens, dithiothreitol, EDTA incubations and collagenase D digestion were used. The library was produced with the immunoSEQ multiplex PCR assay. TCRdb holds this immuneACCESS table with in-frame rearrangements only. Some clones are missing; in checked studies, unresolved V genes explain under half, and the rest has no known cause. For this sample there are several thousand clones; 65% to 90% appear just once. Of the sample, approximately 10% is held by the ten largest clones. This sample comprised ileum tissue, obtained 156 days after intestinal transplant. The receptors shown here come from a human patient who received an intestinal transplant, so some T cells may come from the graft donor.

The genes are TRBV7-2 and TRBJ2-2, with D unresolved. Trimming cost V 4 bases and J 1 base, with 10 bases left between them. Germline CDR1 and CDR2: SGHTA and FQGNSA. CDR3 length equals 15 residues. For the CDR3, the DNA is TGTGCCAGCAGCTGGCAAATAGGGAACACCGGGGAGCTGTTTTTT. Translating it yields CASSWQIGNTGELFF.

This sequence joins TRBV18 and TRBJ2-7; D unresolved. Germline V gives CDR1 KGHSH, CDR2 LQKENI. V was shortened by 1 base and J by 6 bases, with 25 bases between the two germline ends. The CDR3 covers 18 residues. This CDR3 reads CASSPRRRRQYFGGEQYF. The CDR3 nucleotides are TGTGCCAGCTCACCACGGCGGCGCCGGCAATATTTCGGCGGCGAGCAGTACTTC. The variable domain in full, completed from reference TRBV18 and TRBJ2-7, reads NAGVMQNPRHLVRRRGQEARLRCSPMKGHSHVYWYRQLPEEGLKFMVYLQKENIIDESGMPKERFSAEFPKEGPSILRIQQVVRGDSAAYFCASSPRRRRQYFGGEQYFGPGTRLTVT.

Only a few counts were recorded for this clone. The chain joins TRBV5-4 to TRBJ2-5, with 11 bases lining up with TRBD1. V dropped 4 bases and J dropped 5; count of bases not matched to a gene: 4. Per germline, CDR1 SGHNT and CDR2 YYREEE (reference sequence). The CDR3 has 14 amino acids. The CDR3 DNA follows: TGTGCCAGCAGCCCGGACAGGGGGCTTGAGACCCAGTACTTC. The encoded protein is CASSPDRGLETQYF.

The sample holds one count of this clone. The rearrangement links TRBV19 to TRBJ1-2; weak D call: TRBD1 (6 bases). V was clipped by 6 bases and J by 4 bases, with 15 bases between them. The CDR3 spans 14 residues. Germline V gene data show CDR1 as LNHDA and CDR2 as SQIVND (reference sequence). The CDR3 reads CASSRDKWSYGYTF. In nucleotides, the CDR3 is TGTGCCAGTAGCCGGGACAAGTGGAGCTATGGCTACACCTTC. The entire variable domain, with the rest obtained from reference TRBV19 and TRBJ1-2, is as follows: DGGITQSPKYLFRKEGQNVTLSCEQNLNHDAMYWYRQDPGQGLRLIYYSQIVNDFQKGDIAEGYSVSREKKESFPLTVTSAQKNPTAFYLCASSRDKWSYGYTFGSGTRLTVV.

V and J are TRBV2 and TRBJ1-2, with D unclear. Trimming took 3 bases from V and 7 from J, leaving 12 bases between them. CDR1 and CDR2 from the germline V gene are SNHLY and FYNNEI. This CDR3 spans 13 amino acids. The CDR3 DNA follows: TGTGCCAGCAGTGACGGACTGTCATTTGGCTACACCTTC. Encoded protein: CASSDGLSFGYTF.

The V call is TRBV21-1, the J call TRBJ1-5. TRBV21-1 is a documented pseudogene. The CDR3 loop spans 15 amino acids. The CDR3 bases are TGTGCCAGCTACATGGGAGGGGCTGGCAATCAGCCCCAGCATTTT. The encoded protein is CASYMGGAGNQPQHF.

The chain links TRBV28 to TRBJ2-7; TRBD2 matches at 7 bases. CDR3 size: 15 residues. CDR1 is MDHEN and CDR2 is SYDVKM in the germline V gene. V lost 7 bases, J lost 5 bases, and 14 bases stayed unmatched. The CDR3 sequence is CASTTLGGGKDEQYF. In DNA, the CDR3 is TGTGCCAGCACCACCCTTGGGGGGGGTAAGGACGAGCAGTACTTC.

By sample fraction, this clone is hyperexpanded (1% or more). This CDR3 reads CASSQQGAGANVLTF. In DNA form, the CDR3 reads TGTGCCAGCAGTCAACAGGGGGCTGGGGCCAACGTCCTGACTTTC. V usage is TRBV6-4 and J usage is TRBJ2-6; 8 bases fit TRBD1. Germline loops: CDR1 MRHNA, CDR2 SNTAGT. The CDR3 extends over 15 amino acids. Trimming removed 5 bases from V and 2 bases from J; junction bases left unmatched: 2.

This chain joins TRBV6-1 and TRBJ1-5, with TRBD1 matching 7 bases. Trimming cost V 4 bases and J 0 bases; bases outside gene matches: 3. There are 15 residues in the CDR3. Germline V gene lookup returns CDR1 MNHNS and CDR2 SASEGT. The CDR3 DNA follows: TGTGCCAGCAGTGGACAGGGTATTAGCAATCAGCCCCAGCATTTT. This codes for CASSGQGISNQPQHF.

CDR3 in amino acids: CAWSQGGASNQPQHF. The CDR3 DNA sequence: TGTGCCTGGAGTCAGGGGGGCGCGAGCAATCAGCCCCAGCATTTT. The chain joins TRBV30 to TRBJ1-5, with 7 nucleotides matching TRBD1. Germline V gene data show CDR1 as GTSNPN and CDR2 as SVGIG (reference sequence). The CDR3 has 15 amino acids. V dropped 2 bases and J dropped 1; count of bases not matched to a gene: 5.

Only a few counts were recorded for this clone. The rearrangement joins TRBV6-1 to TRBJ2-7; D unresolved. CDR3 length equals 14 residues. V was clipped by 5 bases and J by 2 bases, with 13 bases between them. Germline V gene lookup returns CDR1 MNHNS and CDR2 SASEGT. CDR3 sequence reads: CASSSSGPPYEQYF. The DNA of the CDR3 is TGTGCCAGCAGTTCTTCCGGGCCCCCCTACGAGCAGTACTTC.

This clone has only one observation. This CDR3 reads CASTPLNGGDYGYTF. The CDR3 nucleotides read TGTGCCAGCACCCCCCTAAATGGGGGCGACTATGGCTACACCTTC. This rearrangement joins TRBV6-5 to TRBJ1-2; perhaps TRBD1 as D (6 bases). The germline V gene encodes CDR1 MNHEY and CDR2 SVGAGI. Trimming removed 7 bases at V and 3 bases at J, with 18 bases between. The CDR3 spans 15 residues.

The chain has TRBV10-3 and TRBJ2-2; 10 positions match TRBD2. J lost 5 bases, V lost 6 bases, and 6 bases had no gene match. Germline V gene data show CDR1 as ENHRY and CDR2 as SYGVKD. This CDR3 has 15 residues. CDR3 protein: CAISLAGAGTGELFF. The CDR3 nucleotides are TGTGCCATCAGCCTAGCGGGGGCTGGGACCGGGGAGCTGTTTTTT.

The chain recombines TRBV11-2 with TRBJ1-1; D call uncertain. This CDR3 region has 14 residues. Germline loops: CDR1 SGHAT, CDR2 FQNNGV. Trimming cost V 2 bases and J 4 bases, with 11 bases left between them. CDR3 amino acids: CASSLSWAITEAFF. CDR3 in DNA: TGTGCCAGCAGCTTAAGCTGGGCAATCACTGAAGCTTTCTTT.

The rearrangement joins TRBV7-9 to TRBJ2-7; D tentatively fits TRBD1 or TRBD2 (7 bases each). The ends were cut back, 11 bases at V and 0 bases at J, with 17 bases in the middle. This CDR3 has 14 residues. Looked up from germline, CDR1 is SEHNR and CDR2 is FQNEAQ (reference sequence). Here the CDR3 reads CAVQGRVSSYEQYF. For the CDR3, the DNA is TGTGCCGTACAGGGGAGGGTTAGCTCCTACGAGCAGTACTTC.

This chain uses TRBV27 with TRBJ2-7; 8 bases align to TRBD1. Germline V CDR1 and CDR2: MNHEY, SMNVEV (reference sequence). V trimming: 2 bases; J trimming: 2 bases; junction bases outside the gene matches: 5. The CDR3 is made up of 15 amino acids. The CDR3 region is CASSLRTGLPYEQYF. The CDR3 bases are TGTGCCAGCAGTTTAAGGACAGGGCTCCCCTACGAGCAGTACTTC.

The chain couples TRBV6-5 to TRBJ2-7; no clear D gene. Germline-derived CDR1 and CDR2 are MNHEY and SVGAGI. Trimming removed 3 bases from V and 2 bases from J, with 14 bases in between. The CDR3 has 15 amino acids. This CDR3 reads CASSYSDGKTYEQYF. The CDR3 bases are TGTGCCAGCAGTTATTCCGACGGCAAGACCTACGAGCAGTACTTC.

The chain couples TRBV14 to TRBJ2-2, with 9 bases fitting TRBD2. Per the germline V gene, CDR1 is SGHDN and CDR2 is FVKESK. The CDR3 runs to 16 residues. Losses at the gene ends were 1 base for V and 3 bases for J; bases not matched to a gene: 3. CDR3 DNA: TGTGCCAGCAGCCAAGCGGGACTAGCCTACACCGGGGAGCTGTTTTTT. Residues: CASSQAGLAYTGELFF.

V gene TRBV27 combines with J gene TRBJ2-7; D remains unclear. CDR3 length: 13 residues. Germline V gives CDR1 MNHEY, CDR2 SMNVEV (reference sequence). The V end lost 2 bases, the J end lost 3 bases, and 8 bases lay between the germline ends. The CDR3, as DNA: TGTGCCAGCAGTTTACGCCTAGACTACGAGCAGTACTTC. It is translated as CASSLRLDYEQYF.

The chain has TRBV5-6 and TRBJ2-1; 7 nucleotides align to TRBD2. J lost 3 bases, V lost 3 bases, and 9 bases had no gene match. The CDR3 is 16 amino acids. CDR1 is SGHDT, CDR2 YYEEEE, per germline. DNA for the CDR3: TGTGCCAGCAGCTCTGGGAGCGGGATTTACTACAATGAGCAGTTCTTC. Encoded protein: CASSSGSGIYYNEQFF.

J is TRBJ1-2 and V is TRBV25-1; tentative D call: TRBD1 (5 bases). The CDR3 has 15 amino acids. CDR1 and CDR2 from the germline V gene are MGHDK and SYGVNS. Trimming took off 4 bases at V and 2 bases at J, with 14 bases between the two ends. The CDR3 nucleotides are TGTGCCAGCAGTGCCCAAGAGCCAGGGAACTATGGCTACACCTTC. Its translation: CASSAQEPGNYGYTF.

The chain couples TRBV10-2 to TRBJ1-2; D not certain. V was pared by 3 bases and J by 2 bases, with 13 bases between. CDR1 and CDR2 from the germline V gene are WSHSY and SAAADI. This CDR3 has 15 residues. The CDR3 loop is CASSDWVGANYGYTF. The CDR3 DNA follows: TGCGCCAGCAGTGATTGGGTGGGAGCCAACTATGGCTACACCTTC.

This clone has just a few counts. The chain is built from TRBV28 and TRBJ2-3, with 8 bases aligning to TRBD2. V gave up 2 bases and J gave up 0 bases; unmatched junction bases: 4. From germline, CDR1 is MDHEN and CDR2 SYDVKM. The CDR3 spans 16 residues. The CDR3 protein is CASSLHLAGSTDTQYF. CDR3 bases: TGTGCCAGCAGTTTACACTTAGCGGGGAGCACAGATACGCAGTATTTT.

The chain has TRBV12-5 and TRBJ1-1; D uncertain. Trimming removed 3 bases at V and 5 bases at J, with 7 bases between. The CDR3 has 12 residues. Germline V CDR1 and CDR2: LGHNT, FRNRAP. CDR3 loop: CASGFGWTEAFF. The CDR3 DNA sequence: TGTGCTAGTGGTTTTGGATGGACTGAAGCTTTCTTT.

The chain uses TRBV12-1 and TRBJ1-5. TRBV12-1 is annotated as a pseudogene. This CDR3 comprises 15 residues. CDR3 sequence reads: CASKRSKGINQPQHF. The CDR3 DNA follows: TGTGCCAGCAAGAGGTCAAAAGGCATCAATCAGCCCCAGCATTTT.

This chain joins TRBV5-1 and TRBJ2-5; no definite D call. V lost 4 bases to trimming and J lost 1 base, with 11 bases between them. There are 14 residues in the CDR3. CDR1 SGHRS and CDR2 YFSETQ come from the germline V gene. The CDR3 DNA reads TGCGCCAGCAGCATCGGGCCCCGCCAAGAGACCCAGTACTTC. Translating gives CASSIGPRQETQYF.

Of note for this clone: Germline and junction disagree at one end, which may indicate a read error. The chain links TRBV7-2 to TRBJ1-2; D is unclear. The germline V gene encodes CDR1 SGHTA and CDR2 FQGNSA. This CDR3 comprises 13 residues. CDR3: CASSSLVRVGLGF. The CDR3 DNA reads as TGTGCCAGCAGCTCGCTTGTGAGGGTGGGGTTGGGCTTC.